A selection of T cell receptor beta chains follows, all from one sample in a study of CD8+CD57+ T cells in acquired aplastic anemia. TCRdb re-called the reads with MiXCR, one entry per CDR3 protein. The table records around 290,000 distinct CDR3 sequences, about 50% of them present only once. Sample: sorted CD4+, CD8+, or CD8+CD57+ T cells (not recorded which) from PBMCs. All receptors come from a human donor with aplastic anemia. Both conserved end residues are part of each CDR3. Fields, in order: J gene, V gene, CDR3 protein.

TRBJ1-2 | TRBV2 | CASSEIVTNYGYTF
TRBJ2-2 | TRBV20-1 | CSARLSTGELFF
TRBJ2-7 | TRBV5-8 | CASSLIGTQYYEQYF
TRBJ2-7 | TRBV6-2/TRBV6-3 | CASSYSTGRQGPRYEQYF
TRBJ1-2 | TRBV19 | CASSTDRGDYGYTF
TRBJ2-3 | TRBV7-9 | CASSRIEEDTQYF
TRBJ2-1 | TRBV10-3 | CAISAEAGPYNEQFF
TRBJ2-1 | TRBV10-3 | CAATDGAVEQFF
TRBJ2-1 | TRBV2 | CAATGTSGDNEQFF
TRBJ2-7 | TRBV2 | CASSEVGQGYEQYF
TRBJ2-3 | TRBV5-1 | CASSYRQGAADTQYF
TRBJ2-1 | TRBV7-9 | CASSPKLGGGHNEQFF
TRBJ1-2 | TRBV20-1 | CSARDVSGGVYGYTF
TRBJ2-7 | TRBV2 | CASSERAVRNEQYF
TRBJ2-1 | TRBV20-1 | CSARGGSGRDEQFF
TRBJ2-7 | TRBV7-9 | CASSLASSLYEQYF
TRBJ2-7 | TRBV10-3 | CAISVSGNPYEQYF